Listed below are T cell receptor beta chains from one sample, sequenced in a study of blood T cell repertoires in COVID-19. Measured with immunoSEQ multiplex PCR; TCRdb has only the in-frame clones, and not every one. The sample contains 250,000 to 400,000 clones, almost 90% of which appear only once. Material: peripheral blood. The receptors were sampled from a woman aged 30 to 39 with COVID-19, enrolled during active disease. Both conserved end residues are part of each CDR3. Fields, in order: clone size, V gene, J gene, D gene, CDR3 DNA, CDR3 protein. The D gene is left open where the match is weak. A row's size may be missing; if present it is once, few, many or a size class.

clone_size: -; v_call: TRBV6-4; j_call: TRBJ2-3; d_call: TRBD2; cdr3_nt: TGTGCCAGCAGCCGCCGGGGACTAGCGGGAGGAGATACGCAGTATTTT; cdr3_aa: CASSRRGLAGGDTQYF
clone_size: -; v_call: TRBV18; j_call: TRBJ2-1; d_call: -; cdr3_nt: TGTGCCAGCTCACCACCGAGCGCCCCATACAATGAGCAGTTCTTC; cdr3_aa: CASSPPSAPYNEQFF
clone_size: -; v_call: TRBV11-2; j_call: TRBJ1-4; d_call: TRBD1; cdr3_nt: TGTGCCAGCAGCTCGGGACAGGGAACAACTAATGAAAAACTGTTTTTT; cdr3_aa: CASSSGQGTTNEKLFF
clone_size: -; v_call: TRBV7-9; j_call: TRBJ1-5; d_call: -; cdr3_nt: TGTGCCAGCAGCCCTCAGGGAAATCAGCCCCAGCATTTT; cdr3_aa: CASSPQGNQPQHF
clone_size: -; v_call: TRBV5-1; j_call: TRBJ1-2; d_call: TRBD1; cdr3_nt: TGCGCCAGCAGCCCGAGGACAGGGAGCAACTATGGCTACACCTTC; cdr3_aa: CASSPRTGSNYGYTF
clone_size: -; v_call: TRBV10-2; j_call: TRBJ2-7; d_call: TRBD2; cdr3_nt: TGCGCCAGCAAATACTCACTAGCGGCTAAGGGGTACGAGCAGTACTTC; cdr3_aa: CASKYSLAAKGYEQYF
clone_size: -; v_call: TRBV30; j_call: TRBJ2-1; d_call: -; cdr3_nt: TGTGCCTGGACCCAGAACAATGAGCAGTTCTTC; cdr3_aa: CAWTQNNEQFF
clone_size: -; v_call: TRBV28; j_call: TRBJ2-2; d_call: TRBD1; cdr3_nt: TGTGCCAGTTCTCCCCCGGGACAGAGGAACACCGGGGAGCTGTTTTTT; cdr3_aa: CASSPPGQRNTGELFF
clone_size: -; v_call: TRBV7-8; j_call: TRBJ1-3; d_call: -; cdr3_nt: TGTGCCAGCAGCTTATCTGGCACAGGAAACACCATATATTTT; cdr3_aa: CASSLSGTGNTIYF
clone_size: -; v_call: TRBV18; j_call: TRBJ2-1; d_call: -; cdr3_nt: TGTGCCAGCTCACCCGCCTTGGCAGGGTCGAGCTCCTACAATGAGCAGTTCTTC; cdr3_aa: CASSPALAGSSSYNEQFF
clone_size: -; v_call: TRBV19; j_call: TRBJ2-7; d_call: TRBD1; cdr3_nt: TGTGCCAGTGCTACCGGGACAGGGGTAGCGCAGTACTTC; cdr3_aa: CASATGTGVAQYF
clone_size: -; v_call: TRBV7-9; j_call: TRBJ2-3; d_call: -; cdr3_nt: TGTGCCAGCAGCCAAAGCAGGGTTTGGGACACAGATACGCAGTATTTT; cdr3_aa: CASSQSRVWDTDTQYF
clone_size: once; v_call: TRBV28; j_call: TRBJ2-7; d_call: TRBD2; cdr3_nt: TGTGCCAGCAGTACGGGACTAGCGGGCCCCTACGAGCAGTACTTC; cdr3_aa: CASSTGLAGPYEQYF
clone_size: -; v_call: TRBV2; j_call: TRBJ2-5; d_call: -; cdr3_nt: TGTGCCAGCAGGGCGACAGGAGTGTTCGGGACCCAGTACTTC; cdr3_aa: CASRATGVFGTQYF
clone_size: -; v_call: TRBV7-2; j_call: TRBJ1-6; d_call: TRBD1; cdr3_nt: TGTGCCAGCAGCCGGACAGGATCACCCCATAATTCACCCCTCCACTTT; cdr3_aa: CASSRTGSPHNSPLHF
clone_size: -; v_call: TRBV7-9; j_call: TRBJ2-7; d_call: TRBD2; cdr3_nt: TGTGCCAGCAGCTTGGGCGGGGGTCACTACGAGCAGTACTTC; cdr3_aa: CASSLGGGHYEQYF
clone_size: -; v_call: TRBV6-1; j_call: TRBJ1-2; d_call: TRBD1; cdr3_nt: TGTGCCAGCAGTGGCCCGGGACAGACTTTAGACTATGGCTACACCTTC; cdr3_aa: CASSGPGQTLDYGYTF
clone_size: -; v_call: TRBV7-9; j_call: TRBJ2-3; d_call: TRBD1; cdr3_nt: TGTGCCAGCAGCTGGACAGGGGGGAGCACAGATACGCAGTATTTT; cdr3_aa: CASSWTGGSTDTQYF
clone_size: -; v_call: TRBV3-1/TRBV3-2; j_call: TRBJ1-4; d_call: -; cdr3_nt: TGTGCCAGCAGCCAAGGTAGCCAGGGGAATGAAAAACTGTTTTTT; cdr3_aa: CASSQGSQGNEKLFF
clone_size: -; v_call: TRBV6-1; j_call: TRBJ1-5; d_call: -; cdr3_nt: TGTGCCAGCAGTGAAATTACTGGCAATCAGCCCCAGCATTTT; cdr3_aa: CASSEITGNQPQHF
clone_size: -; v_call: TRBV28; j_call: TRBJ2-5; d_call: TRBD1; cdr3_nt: TGTGCCAGCAACCGGGACAGGGGGCTGGAGACCCAGTACTTC; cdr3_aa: CASNRDRGLETQYF
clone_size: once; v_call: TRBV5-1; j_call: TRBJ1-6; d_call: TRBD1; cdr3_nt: TGCGCCAGCAGCTTGGAGCAGGGGGTTTCACCCCTCCACTTT; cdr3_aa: CASSLEQGVSPLHF
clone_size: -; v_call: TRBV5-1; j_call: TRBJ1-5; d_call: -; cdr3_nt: TGCGCCAGCAGCTTTGGGCAGAATCAGCCCCAGCATTTT; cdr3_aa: CASSFGQNQPQHF
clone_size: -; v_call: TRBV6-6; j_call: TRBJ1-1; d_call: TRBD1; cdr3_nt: TGTGCCAGCAGAGAGGGACAGGGGGTCACTGAAGCTTTCTTT; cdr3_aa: CASREGQGVTEAFF
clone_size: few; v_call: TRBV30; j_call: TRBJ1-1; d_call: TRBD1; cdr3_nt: TGTGCCTCCACTCGAACAGGGGAGGACACTGAAGCTTTCTTT; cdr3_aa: CASTRTGEDTEAFF